This TCR beta chain appears in the sequencing data of a study of blood T cell repertoires in COVID-19. At the level of the study: Italy, Spain and the United States were the sources of the convalescent and acute COVID-19 samples. In each case, the material was cDNA or gDNA derived from T cells, B-cell-depleted T cells, or PBMCs.

Methods used by the authors: For nucleated cells, counts were estimated from reference gene primer amplification. TCRdb keeps only in-frame clones here, not all; method: immunoSEQ multiplex PCR. V and J calls and clone size are given by that table; D and trimming were obtained from the DNA. The sample lists 30,000 to 35,000 clones; roughly 90% were seen once. The TCR sequence derives from a human donor in a cohort sampled during active COVID-19. What was sequenced was peripheral blood.

The CDR3 sequence: CATSEASESNEQFF. The CDR3 region has the DNA TGTGCCACCAGTGAAGCCTCCGAGTCAAATGAGCAGTTCTTC. The V and J genes are TRBV24-1 and TRBJ2-1; D gene uncertain. Germline V gene data show CDR1 as KGHDR and CDR2 as SFDVKD. The CDR3 totals 14 residues. The ends were cut back, 4 bases at V and 7 bases at J, with 13 bases in the middle.